This TCR beta chain is from a study of blood T cell repertoires in COVID-19. Study at large: Sites across the United States, Italy and Spain contributed samples from acute and convalescent COVID-19. The analysed material was cDNA or gDNA that came from T cells, B-cell-depleted T cells, or PBMCs.

Original processing notes: Nucleated cell number was recorded as an estimate derived from reference gene primer amplification. Using immunoSEQ multiplex PCR, the repertoire was profiled, and TCRdb retains in-frame clones only, with some absent. V, J and clone size derive from that table, while D and trimming were established from the DNA sequence. This table has over 100,000 clones, 75% to 90% appearing once. This CDR3 region has 14 residues. CDR1 SGHRS and CDR2 YFSETQ come from the germline V gene. The trim removed 0 bases at V and 5 bases at J, leaving 2 bases unmatched. The chain joins TRBV5-1 to TRBJ2-3; 8 bases are shared with TRBD2. The source material was peripheral blood. This TCR came from a human donor in a cohort sampled during active COVID-19. CDR3 bases: TGCGCCAGCAGCTTGGGGCGGGAGGTAGATACGCAGTATTTT. Its translation: CASSLGREVDTQYF.